Described below is a single T cell receptor beta chain sequence and its context. The CDR3 runs 17 residues. The ends lost 6 bases at V and 3 bases at J; junction bases unmatched: 10. The germline gives CDR1 SGHNT, CDR2 YYREEE (reference sequence). The data originate from a study of blood T cell repertoires in COVID-19. Looking at the study overall: The study drew acute and convalescent COVID-19 samples from the United States, Italy and Spain.

Recruits, aged 18 to 89 years, lived in 24 US areas. The recovered donors of Cohort 3 showed two negative PCRs, clearance, or symptom resolution. Assay used: immunoSEQ multiplex PCR; TCRdb lists only in-frame clones, some missing. The sample holds hundreds of thousands of clones, roughly nine tenths seen once. Sequencing was performed on PBMCs or T cells enriched from blood (not recorded which). This rearrangement joins TRBV5-4 to TRBJ2-3; 13 bases map to TRBD2. The receptor comes from a man aged 55 to 70 who had recovered from COVID-19. This CDR3 is CASTSGTSGTATDTQYF. The CDR3 DNA follows: TGTGCCAGCACGTCGGGGACTAGCGGGACGGCTACAGATACGCAGTATTTT. Looking up the rest from reference TRBV5-4 and TRBJ2-3 gives the full variable domain: ETGVTQSPTHLIKTRGQQVTLRCSSQSGHNTVSWYQQALGQGPQFIFQYYREEENGRGNFPPRFSGLQFPNYSSELNVNALELDDSALYLCASTSGTSGTATDTQYFGPGTRLTVL.